The rows below give T cell receptor beta chains drawn from one sample of a study of blood T cell repertoires in COVID-19. The repertoire was sequenced with immunoSEQ multiplex PCR; TCRdb's copy has only in-frame clones and lacks some. The sample has under 300,000 clones, 65% to 90% seen once. The sequenced material came from peripheral blood. The receptors were sampled from a woman aged 80 or over with active or convalescent COVID-19. Both conserved end residues are part of each CDR3. Each record gives: clone size, J gene, V gene, D gene, CDR3 protein, CDR3 DNA. The D gene is left open where the match is weak. A clone size is listed for some rows: how often the clone was seen (once, few, many), or a class if it is expanded.

clone_size: .; j_call: TRBJ1-2; v_call: TRBV28; d_call: .; cdr3_aa: CASSRDIVYGYTF; cdr3_nt: TGTGCCAGCAGTCGGGACATTGTTTATGGCTACACCTTC
clone_size: .; j_call: TRBJ2-1; v_call: TRBV11-2; d_call: .; cdr3_aa: CASSVTWGHNEQFF; cdr3_nt: TGTGCCAGCAGCGTAACCTGGGGCCACAATGAGCAGTTCTTC
clone_size: .; j_call: TRBJ1-3; v_call: TRBV5-1; d_call: TRBD1; cdr3_aa: CASSSKDRGSGNTIYF; cdr3_nt: TGCGCCAGCAGCTCTAAGGACAGGGGTTCTGGAAACACCATATATTTT
clone_size: .; j_call: TRBJ2-2; v_call: TRBV10-3; d_call: TRBD1; cdr3_aa: CAIREDRDTGELFF; cdr3_nt: TGTGCCATCAGGGAAGACAGGGACACCGGGGAGCTGTTTTTT
clone_size: .; j_call: TRBJ2-2; v_call: TRBV19; d_call: .; cdr3_aa: CASSSQGTDTGELFF; cdr3_nt: TGTGCCAGTAGTTCTCAGGGAACAGACACCGGGGAGCTGTTTTTT
clone_size: .; j_call: TRBJ2-1; v_call: TRBV24-1; d_call: TRBD1; cdr3_aa: CATSDRGLRTGRDNEQFF; cdr3_nt: TGTGCCACCAGTGATCGCGGCCTTAGGACAGGGCGCGACAATGAGCAGTTCTTC
clone_size: .; j_call: TRBJ2-5; v_call: TRBV25-1; d_call: .; cdr3_aa: CASSDLGIQETQYF; cdr3_nt: TGTGCCAGCAGTGATCTAGGTATCCAAGAGACCCAGTACTTC
clone_size: .; j_call: TRBJ2-7; v_call: TRBV30; d_call: .; cdr3_aa: CAWSVGGGGGGRQYF; cdr3_nt: TGTGCCTGGAGTGTAGGGGGAGGGGGTGGTGGTCGGCAGTACTTC
clone_size: .; j_call: TRBJ1-1; v_call: TRBV4-1; d_call: .; cdr3_aa: CAEGARAGRPEAFF; cdr3_nt: TGCGCTGAAGGGGCCAGGGCGGGAAGACCTGAAGCTTTCTTT
clone_size: .; j_call: TRBJ2-7; v_call: TRBV19; d_call: TRBD1; cdr3_aa: CASSSTGISYEQYF; cdr3_nt: TGTGCCAGTAGTTCGACAGGGATCTCCTACGAGCAGTACTTC
clone_size: .; j_call: TRBJ2-7; v_call: TRBV6-5; d_call: .; cdr3_aa: CASSYSELAEQYF; cdr3_nt: TGTGCCAGCAGTTACTCGGAGCTGGCGGAGCAGTACTTC
clone_size: few; j_call: TRBJ2-7; v_call: TRBV28; d_call: TRBD1; cdr3_aa: CASSYLTGPYYEQYF; cdr3_nt: TGTGCCAGCAGTTACCTGACAGGGCCTTACTACGAGCAGTACTTC
clone_size: .; j_call: TRBJ1-1; v_call: TRBV20-1; d_call: .; cdr3_aa: CSATVLSKAFF; cdr3_nt: TGCAGTGCTACGGTCCTATCCAAAGCTTTCTTT
clone_size: .; j_call: TRBJ1-3; v_call: TRBV6-1; d_call: .; cdr3_aa: CASRNGRGRNTIYF; cdr3_nt: TGTGCCAGCAGAAACGGACGGGGGAGAAACACCATATATTTT
clone_size: .; j_call: TRBJ2-7; v_call: TRBV6-5; d_call: TRBD2; cdr3_aa: CASRPSGRTYEQYF; cdr3_nt: TGTGCCAGCAGACCCAGCGGGAGGACCTACGAGCAGTACTTC
clone_size: .; j_call: TRBJ1-1; v_call: TRBV7-2; d_call: .; cdr3_aa: CASSLVAGAGAFF; cdr3_nt: TGTGCCAGCAGCTTAGTCGCGGGGGCGGGAGCTTTCTTT
clone_size: .; j_call: TRBJ1-1; v_call: TRBV2; d_call: TRBD1; cdr3_aa: CARPGTGGTEAFF; cdr3_nt: TGTGCCAGACCCGGGACAGGGGGTACTGAAGCTTTCTTT
clone_size: .; j_call: TRBJ1-4; v_call: TRBV7-9; d_call: .; cdr3_aa: CATPREKLFF; cdr3_nt: TGTGCCACCCCCAGGGAAAAACTGTTTTTT
clone_size: .; j_call: TRBJ2-7; v_call: TRBV28; d_call: .; cdr3_aa: CASGARQKRSF; cdr3_nt: TGTGCCAGCGGGGCTAGACAGAAGCGATCCTTC
clone_size: .; j_call: TRBJ1-2; v_call: TRBV28; d_call: TRBD1; cdr3_aa: CASSLRTGFGYTF; cdr3_nt: TGTGCCAGCAGTTTACGGACAGGGTTCGGCTACACCTTC
clone_size: .; j_call: TRBJ2-2; v_call: TRBV5-4; d_call: TRBD1; cdr3_aa: CASSLGQGVVTGELFF; cdr3_nt: TGTGCCAGCAGCTTGGGACAGGGGGTGGTCACCGGGGAGCTGTTTTTT
clone_size: .; j_call: TRBJ2-5; v_call: TRBV7-6; d_call: TRBD2; cdr3_aa: CASSLESGGLRETQYF; cdr3_nt: TGTGCCAGCAGCTTGGAAAGCGGGGGGTTAAGGGAGACCCAGTACTTC
clone_size: .; j_call: TRBJ2-7; v_call: TRBV28; d_call: TRBD2; cdr3_aa: CASRPGLPSYEQYF; cdr3_nt: TGTGCCAGCAGGCCGGGACTACCTTCCTACGAGCAGTACTTC
clone_size: once; j_call: TRBJ2-1; v_call: TRBV7-9; d_call: .; cdr3_aa: CASSLGGEQFF; cdr3_nt: TGTGCCAGCAGCTTAGGCGGTGAGCAGTTCTTC
clone_size: .; j_call: TRBJ2-7; v_call: TRBV2; d_call: .; cdr3_aa: CASSEHGGSSYEQYF; cdr3_nt: TGTGCCAGCAGTGAGCACGGCGGATCCTCCTACGAGCAGTACTTC
clone_size: .; j_call: TRBJ1-2; v_call: TRBV3-1/TRBV3-2; d_call: TRBD1; cdr3_aa: CASSQVDRGHGGYTF; cdr3_nt: TGTGCCAGCAGCCAAGTGGACAGGGGGCATGGTGGCTACACCTTC
clone_size: .; j_call: TRBJ1-2; v_call: TRBV5-1; d_call: TRBD1; cdr3_aa: CASSLVSGGGMAPNF; cdr3_nt: TGCGCCAGCAGCTTGGTCTCAGGGGGTGGGATGGCCCCCAACTTC
clone_size: .; j_call: TRBJ2-3; v_call: TRBV5-1; d_call: .; cdr3_aa: CASSLLQSTDTQYF; cdr3_nt: TGCGCCAGCAGCTTGCTACAGAGCACAGATACGCAGTATTTT
clone_size: .; j_call: TRBJ2-2; v_call: TRBV7-6; d_call: .; cdr3_aa: CASSHRWRAGRDTGELFF; cdr3_nt: TGTGCCAGCAGCCATCGGTGGAGGGCAGGTAGAGACACCGGGGAGCTGTTTTTT
clone_size: .; j_call: TRBJ2-7; v_call: TRBV27; d_call: TRBD2; cdr3_aa: CASPSGRGGKTCDEQYF; cdr3_nt: TGTGCCAGCCCCTCCGGGCGGGGGGGGAAAACTTGCGACGAGCAGTACTTC
clone_size: .; j_call: TRBJ2-6; v_call: TRBV11-2; d_call: TRBD1; cdr3_aa: CASSFRTGWTGANVLTF; cdr3_nt: TGTGCCAGCAGCTTTCGGACAGGCTGGACTGGGGCCAACGTCCTGACTTTC
clone_size: .; j_call: TRBJ2-2; v_call: TRBV5-6; d_call: TRBD1; cdr3_aa: CASSIARTGQNTGELFF; cdr3_nt: TGTGCCAGCAGCATCGCTCGGACAGGGCAAAACACCGGGGAGCTGTTTTTT
clone_size: .; j_call: TRBJ2-1; v_call: TRBV5-4; d_call: TRBD2; cdr3_aa: CASSSAGTSGEQFF; cdr3_nt: TGTGCCAGCAGCTCCGCCGGGACTAGCGGCGAGCAGTTCTTC